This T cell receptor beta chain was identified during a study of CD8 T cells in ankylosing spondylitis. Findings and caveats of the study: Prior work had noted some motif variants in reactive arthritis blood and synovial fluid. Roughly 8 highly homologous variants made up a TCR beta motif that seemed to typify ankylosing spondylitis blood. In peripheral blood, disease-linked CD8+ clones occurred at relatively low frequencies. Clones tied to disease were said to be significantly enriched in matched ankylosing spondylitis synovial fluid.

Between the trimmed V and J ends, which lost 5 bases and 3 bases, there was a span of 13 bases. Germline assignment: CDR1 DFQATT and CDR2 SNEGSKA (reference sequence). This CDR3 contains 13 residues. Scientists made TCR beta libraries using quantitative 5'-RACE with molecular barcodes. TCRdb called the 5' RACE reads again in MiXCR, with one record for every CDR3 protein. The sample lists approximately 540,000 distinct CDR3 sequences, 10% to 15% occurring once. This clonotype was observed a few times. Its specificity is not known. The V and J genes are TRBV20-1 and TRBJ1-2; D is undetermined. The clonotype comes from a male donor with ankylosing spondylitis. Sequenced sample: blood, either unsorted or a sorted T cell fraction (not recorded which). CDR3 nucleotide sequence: TGCAGTGCTCTGGAAGGGCGGGACTATGGCTACACCTTC. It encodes CSALEGRDYGYTF.